This is a list of T cell receptor beta chains from one sample in a study of response to subunit inactivated influenza vaccine. TCRdb ran MiXCR on the RT-PCR reads and lists one entry per CDR3 protein. Of roughly 700,000 distinct CDR3 sequences detected, about 15% appear once; the ten largest clones hold less than 7%. The sequencing used PBMCs from blood, collected roughly 2 weeks before vaccination. Every receptor here comes from a man in his forties or fifties who received an inactivated influenza vaccine. Each CDR3 is given without its conserved first and last residue. Fields, in order: J gene, V gene, CDR3 protein.

TRBJ1-2 TRBV12-3/TRBV12-4 ASSLVSAYGYT
TRBJ2-3 TRBV6-5 ASSYSLGPTDTQY
TRBJ2-3 TRBV6-2/TRBV6-3 ASIDAGLRDTQY
TRBJ1-6 TRBV20-1 SALPVTGYRSPLH
TRBJ2-5 TRBV3-1 ASSQTTQAQETQY
TRBJ2-3 TRBV5-5 ASSSLTSLPDTQY
TRBJ2-7 TRBV5-1 ASSLDPDRGSEQY
TRBJ2-7 TRBV10-3 AISGTSGYEQY
TRBJ1-1 TRBV24-1 ATSDSGTDNTEAF
TRBJ1-1 TRBV29-1 SAIQEEDGAF
TRBJ2-1 TRBV6-2/TRBV6-3 ASRVGTVRTRGSVYEQF
TRBJ2-3 TRBV7-2 ASSSDRGGPRAQY
TRBJ2-7 TRBV12-3/TRBV12-4 ASRAGGEQY
TRBJ2-3 TRBV20-1 SSSQSYWQDRTDTQY
TRBJ1-5 TRBV6-2/TRBV6-3 ASSKTGLTYSNQPQH
TRBJ2-7 TRBV28 ASSRAGGQQY
TRBJ2-7 TRBV7-9 ASSFGLAGGATYEQY
TRBJ2-1 TRBV6-6 ASSQLAGGEQF
TRBJ2-7 TRBV5-5 ASRSGRNDEQY
TRBJ1-1 TRBV7-2 ASSFIRDTEAF
TRBJ2-5 TRBV20-1 SARDYGRGQETQY
TRBJ2-7 TRBV7-9 ASETADYEQY
TRBJ2-7 TRBV5-1 ASSLKSGDYEQY
TRBJ2-7 TRBV20-1 SATERGRREQY
TRBJ2-3 TRBV20-1 SARGSATNTDTQY
TRBJ1-5 TRBV4-3 ASSQDLEGPAQH
TRBJ2-7 TRBV20-1 SASDGRSYEQY
TRBJ2-7 TRBV29-1 SVEVHRGGEQY
TRBJ2-1 TRBV4-1 ASSQDLTGLAGGNEQF
TRBJ1-1 TRBV7-9 ASSLVTGANTEAF
TRBJ2-2 TRBV3-1 ASSPNLAGGFTGELF
TRBJ1-1 TRBV6-2/TRBV6-3 ASSYEGKVTNTEAF
TRBJ2-5 TRBV11-2 ASSLTGTGDRETQY
TRBJ2-7 TRBV6-2/TRBV6-3 ATDHRGNPYEQY
TRBJ1-5 TRBV20-1 SAREPPHQPQH
TRBJ2-7 TRBV28 ASSLPDREYYEQY
TRBJ2-2 TRBV5-1 ASSLGQPNTGELF
TRBJ1-5 TRBV20-1 SALLTITKPQH
TRBJ2-2 TRBV4-3 ASSQEMWGNTGELF
TRBJ2-7 TRBV7-2 ASSLAAFQYEQY
TRBJ2-3 TRBV12-3/TRBV12-4 ASSFGLAGVVDTQY
TRBJ1-4 TRBV12-3/TRBV12-4 ASTEVGLGEKLF
TRBJ1-6 TRBV11-2 ASSLEYSPLH
TRBJ2-2 TRBV30 AWSVIANTGELF
TRBJ1-2 TRBV11-2 ASSLDQGGIDGYT
TRBJ2-2 TRBV20-1 SASNLGRTGELF
TRBJ2-7 TRBV20-1 SARTDSYEQY
TRBJ1-5 TRBV5-1 ASSLTGLAEPQH
TRBJ1-1 TRBV12-3/TRBV12-4 ASSLGPGSTEAF
TRBJ1-2 TRBV19 ASSSSSRYGYT
TRBJ2-3 TRBV11-3 ASSGGTGKEPDTQY
TRBJ1-3 TRBV7-2 ASSLNPRGNTIY
TRBJ1-3 TRBV6-5 ASSYEGVSGNTIY
TRBJ2-4 TRBV7-6 ASSLEGPRIARAKNIQY
TRBJ2-1 TRBV25-1 ASSGTKNNEQF
TRBJ2-5 TRBV13 ASSYTLGTVYQETQY
TRBJ2-1 TRBV29-1 SAGTSGRSEQF
TRBJ2-1 TRBV29-1 SVKGGRERYNEQF
TRBJ1-2 TRBV7-2 ASSPHSGTEVYGYT